The 20 T cell receptor beta chains given below trace back to one sample, sequenced in a study of blood T cell repertoires in COVID-19. The assay was immunoSEQ multiplex PCR, and TCRdb's table has in-frame clones only and misses some. The sample has 200,000 to 250,000 clones, more than 75% seen once. The sample consisted of peripheral blood. The origin of the receptors is a woman aged 80 or older with COVID-19, enrolled during active disease.

The chain joins TRBV6-5 to TRBJ1-2; no firm D call. CDR3 length: 11 amino acids. CDR1 and CDR2 (germline): MNHEY, SVGAGI. The V and J ends lost 6 bases and 8 bases respectively, with 10 bases between them. Written as DNA, the CDR3 is TGTGCCAGCAGCCACATGGTCGGCTACACCTTC. This sequence encodes CASSHMVGYTF.

The chain has TRBV7-9 and TRBJ1-4; D remains ambiguous. Trimming took off 2 bases at V and 7 bases at J, with 5 bases between the two ends. Germline CDR1 SEHNR, CDR2 FQNEAQ (reference sequence). The CDR3 has 12 amino acids. The CDR3 DNA sequence: TGTGCCAGCAGCTTACGTCCTGAAAAACTGTTTTTT. Residues: CASSLRPEKLFF.

This clone was detected only a few times. This chain uses TRBV10-3 with TRBJ1-2; D perhaps matches TRBD1 (5 bases). Trimming pared 6 bases from V and 4 bases from J, leaving 18 bases between. CDR1 and CDR2 (germline): ENHRY, SYGVKD. The CDR3 sequence is 15 residues long. Here the CDR3 reads CAISAREGIIYGYTF. As DNA, the CDR3 is TGTGCCATCAGCGCCAGGGAGGGGATAATCTATGGCTACACCTTC.

This chain uses TRBV23-1 with TRBJ2-4; possibly TRBD2 for D (6 bases). TRBV23-1 belongs to the ORF category, with a function that is uncertain. V lost 1 base and J 0 bases, leaving 13 bases between the germline ends. This CDR3 comprises 17 residues. The chain's CDR3 is CASSQWGLRLAKNIQYF. The CDR3 DNA follows: TGCGCCAGCAGTCAATGGGGACTGAGACTAGCCAAAAACATTCAGTACTTC.

The gene calls are TRBV9 and TRBJ1-1; 7 nucleotides match TRBD1. Losses at the gene ends were 5 bases for V and 0 bases for J; bases not matched to a gene: 7. Germline V gene sequence: CDR1 SGDLS, CDR2 YYNGEE. The CDR3 has 15 amino acids. CDR3 DNA: TGTGCCAGCAGTAGGACCGGGACAGTGAACACTGAAGCTTTCTTT. Translating gives CASSRTGTVNTEAFF.

The V call is TRBV5-1, the J call TRBJ2-7, with a tentative D call TRBD2 (5 bases). CDR1 and CDR2 from the germline V gene are SGHRS and YFSETQ. V dropped 4 bases and J dropped 0 bases, with 11 bases sitting between them. The CDR3 is 14 residues long. The CDR3 bases are TGCGCCAGCAGCAACAGAGCGGCCTCCTACGAGCAGTACTTC. Encoded protein: CASSNRAASYEQYF.

The CDR3 DNA reads TGTGCCAGCAGCTCGGGACTAGCGGGAGGGGCAGATACGCAGTATTTT. Translating gives CASSSGLAGGADTQYF. The chain couples TRBV5-4 to TRBJ2-3; TRBD2 matches at 16 bases. Germline CDR1 reads SGHNT; CDR2 reads YYREEE (reference sequence). V gave up 3 bases and J gave up 4 bases; unmatched junction bases: 2. The CDR3 extends over 16 amino acids.

V is TRBV7-2 and J is TRBJ1-2, with a tentative D call TRBD1 (5 bases). The CDR3 totals 16 residues. The V and J ends lost 1 base and 3 bases respectively, with 15 bases between them. The germline CDR1 and CDR2 sequences are SGHTA and FQGNSA. For the CDR3, the DNA is TGTGCCAGCAGCTTAGGATTATATGCGGGGGACTATGGCTACACCTTC. Translated, it gives CASSLGLYAGDYGYTF.

A note on this clone: This may be a read error, as it is one base from a much larger clone. The V call is TRBV2, the J call TRBJ1-1, with a weak D call TRBD1 (6 bases). Germline V gene lookup returns CDR1 SNHLY and CDR2 FYNNEI. The length of the CDR3 is 14 residues. The CDR3: CANSARTANTEAFF. In DNA, the CDR3 is TGTGCCAACAGTGCCCGGACAGCGAACACTGAAGCTTTCTTT.

This chain joins TRBV11-2 and TRBJ1-3; 8 nucleotides align to TRBD1. The V segment lost 6 bases and the J segment 1 base; nucleotides outside the gene matches: 11. From germline, CDR1 is SGHAT and CDR2 FQNNGV. The CDR3 spans 17 residues. The CDR3 nucleotides are TGTGCCAGCAGTCCGATCGGGACAGGCCTTTCTGGAAACACCATATATTTT. Its translation: CASSPIGTGLSGNTIYF.

The chain couples TRBV10-1 to TRBJ1-1; D perhaps matches TRBD1 (5 bases). Deletions cut 9 bases from V and 1 base from J, with 9 bases between. CDR1 is WNHNN, CDR2 SYGVQD, per germline (reference sequence). This CDR3 spans 12 amino acids. The CDR3 region is CASSDKNTEAFF. The CDR3 DNA follows: TGCGCCAGTTCGGACAAGAACACTGAAGCTTTCTTT.

The chain's CDR3 is CASSGAGENTEAFF. CDR3 nucleotide sequence: TGCGCCAGCAGCGGGGCAGGGGAGAACACTGAAGCTTTCTTT. V usage is TRBV5-1 and J usage is TRBJ1-1; weak D call: TRBD1 (6 bases). This CDR3 is built from 14 residues. CDR1 and CDR2 (germline): SGHRS, YFSETQ. The ends were cut back, 4 bases at V and 1 base at J, with 11 bases in the middle.

This chain joins TRBV3-1 (or the pseudogene TRBV3-2) and TRBJ2-7; possibly TRBD2 for D (6 bases). CDR3 length: 17 residues. V lost 4 bases to trimming and J lost 3 bases, with 22 bases between them. Germline CDR1 LGHDT, CDR2 YNNKEL (reference sequence). CDR3 sequence (DNA): TGTGCCAGCAGCCCCCAGGGAGGCGGGGCCCCGAACTACGAGCAGTACTTC. Protein: CASSPQGGGAPNYEQYF.

CDR3 in amino acids: CASSKTEGGMLNTEAFF. Written as DNA, the CDR3 is TGTGCCAGCAGCAAAACTGAAGGGGGAATGTTGAACACTGAAGCTTTCTTT. The V and J genes are TRBV21-1 and TRBJ1-1; the table's D call TRBD1 went unverified against the DNA. TRBV21-1 corresponds to a pseudogene. This CDR3 is 17 amino acids long.

The chain recombines TRBV11-2 with TRBJ1-1; unclear D gene. V shed 0 bases and J shed 4 bases, with 9 bases lying between them. Germline assignment: CDR1 SGHAT and CDR2 FQNNGV. This CDR3 has 14 amino acids. In nucleotides, the CDR3 is TGTGCCAGCAGCTTAGATCGCGGTCTCACTGAAGCTTTCTTT. Amino acid sequence: CASSLDRGLTEAFF.

The chain links TRBV15 to TRBJ2-1; perhaps TRBD2 as D (5 bases). Germline V gene lookup returns CDR1 LNHNV and CDR2 YYDKDF (reference sequence). Trimming cost V 5 bases and J 6 bases, with 17 bases left between them. This CDR3 is built from 15 residues. The CDR3 nucleotides read TGTGCCACCAGCCTTGGGGTGGGAGAACCCAATGAGCAGTTCTTC. This sequence encodes CATSLGVGEPNEQFF.

This sequence joins TRBV7-2 and TRBJ1-3; D perhaps matches TRBD1 (6 bases). Trimming left V 1 base short and J 2 bases short, with 12 bases between. The CDR3 contains 16 residues. CDR1 and CDR2 from the germline V gene are SGHTA and FQGNSA. The CDR3 DNA reads as TGTGCCAGCAGCTTAGGGGGCGGGGGCGCTGGAAACACCATATATTTT. Protein product: CASSLGGGGAGNTIYF.

This clone was counted at least ten times. This chain joins TRBV5-1 and TRBJ1-2; 7 bases fit TRBD1. V gave up 4 bases and J gave up 8 bases; unmatched junction bases: 8. Germline V gene data show CDR1 as SGHRS and CDR2 as YFSETQ. The CDR3 is made up of 13 amino acids. The CDR3 is CASSPQGVSGYTF. The CDR3 nucleotides read TGCGCCAGCAGCCCTCAGGGGGTCTCAGGCTACACCTTC.

This chain uses TRBV24-1 with TRBJ2-5; TRBD1 agrees at 7 bases. V gave up 9 bases and J gave up 0 bases; unmatched junction bases: 3. This CDR3 is 13 amino acids long. Germline-derived CDR1 and CDR2 are KGHDR and SFDVKD. In DNA form, the CDR3 reads TGTGCCACCTCGACAGGGTACCAAGAGACCCAGTACTTC. Protein: CATSTGYQETQYF.

This sequence joins TRBV12-3 or TRBV12-4 and TRBJ1-1; D possibly corresponds to TRBD1 (6 bases). V lost 2 bases and J 8 bases, leaving 9 bases between the germline ends. The CDR3 is made up of 12 amino acids. CDR3 protein: CASSLQGTEAFF. The CDR3 nucleotides read TGTGCCAGCAGTTTACAGGGGACAGAAGCTTTCTTT.